This T cell receptor (beta chain) was sequenced during a study of T-cell memory formation after mild COVID-19 (dated by TCRdb to the early 2020s). Regarding the study in general: Most TCR sequence clusters were specific to one of the two donors. Longitudinal TCRalpha and TCRbeta repertoire sequencing tracked T-cell clones expanding and contracting after mild COVID-19 in a couple of donors. Two young, previously healthy adult volunteers, one female and one male, were included in the cohort. Study-wide conclusions, independent of this receptor: Only a couple of mild cases were covered by the study, and larger cohorts that include severe cases with pre-infection samples were considered necessary. Balanced CD4/CD8 phenotypes were observed for clones contracting from day 15 to 85, whereas a bias towards CD4+ was observed for a second wave of clones expanding from day 15 to 37. SARS-CoV-2 specificity was not confirmed for the second-wave clones peaking on day 37. Contracting CD4+ clones turned up mainly in the CM and EM memory subsets, whereas EMRA was where CD8+ clones were enriched. Some responding clones were detected in pre-infection memory, suggesting pre-existing cross-reactive memory T cells joined the SARS-CoV-2 response.

Ficoll-Paque density gradient centrifugation was the method used to isolate PBMCs. The germline V gene sets CDR1 to SGHVS and CDR2 to FNYEAQ. A distance of 18 bases separates the germline ends of V and J, which lose 1 base and 2 bases respectively. The CDR3 measures 17 amino acids from cysteine to phenylalanine. The kept DNA is CDR3 alone, 51 bases in frame from the first base. These reads were obtained on an Illumina NovaSeq 6000. cDNA libraries for TCRalpha and TCRbeta were prepared by 5'RACE using constant-segment primers, with sample barcodes and unique molecular identifiers added. RNA was extracted from every sample with Trizol reagent. Libraries were amplified in two PCR steps, with a second sample barcode and Illumina TruSeq adapters added in the second step. Sequencing of the libraries was done on an Illumina NovaSeq, producing 2 x 150 bp paired-end reads. Per the authors' processing: Demultiplexing of reads and collapsing into UMI-guided consensus sequences were performed with migec v1.2.7. Using mixcr v2.1.11, the UMI consensuses were aligned to TRA and TRB V and J templates and assembled into clonotypes. Clonotypes were classified as expanded or contracted when called significant by both edgeR and NoisET, with noise models trained on biological replicates. For edgeR calls, the thresholds were a false discovery rate-adjusted p below 0.01 and a log2 fold-change of 1. As an exploratory analysis of dynamics, PCA with hierarchical clustering was applied to max-normalized trajectories of the 1000 most abundant clonotypes. Separately sequenced CD4+ and CD8+ repertoires were used to assign the CD4 or CD8 phenotype of responding clones. The raw public data were reprocessed by TCRdb itself: fastp quality trimming at Q25, MiXCR clonotype calling, in-frame beta chains only. When rows share a CDR3 protein, they turn into one entry using the most common DNA and genes. What appears here as the V and J calls and clone size reflects TCRdb's work, not the paper's. Across this sample there are 250,000 to 350,000 distinct CDR3 sequences, with 15% to 20% seen only once. The ten largest clonotypes hold roughly 20% of the sample.

This clonotype appeared a single time. The antigen this receptor binds is unknown. Per-base qualities were not stored, and no clone one base away is much larger. Weak support is all one read offers. The receptor was derived from a man aged 18 to 30 who had mild COVID-19 (a few samples of this study predate the infection). The sample titles of this study are shuffled in the database, so cell type and time point are left out; the donor was told from shared clones. Sequenced input: PBMCs or a T cell subset sorted from them (not recorded which). The rearrangement joined TRBV7-6 to TRBJ2-7, and TRBD2 may be the D gene, going by 5 matching bases. The CDR3 protein is CASSLEGGESSAYEQYF. The nucleotide sequence is given as TGTGCCAGCAGCTTAGAAGGTGGGGAGTCCTCAGCCTACGAGCAGTACTTC.